This TCR beta chain came from a study of vaccination effects on CD4 cells after COVID-19. The V and J ends lost 0 bases and 4 bases, in that order; junction bases with no gene match: 2. Germline CDR1 and CDR2: LGHDT and YNNKEL (reference sequence). The CDR3 runs 15 residues. A remark on this clone: Its antigen is unknown.

Antigen-specific CD4+ T cells were first expanded with viral peptide pools by the ViraFEST assay and only then sequenced. Culture proceeded for nine to eleven days, and CD4+ T cells were then isolated. Testing of the vaccine recipients showed negative nucleocapsid antibodies and no prior SARS-CoV-2 infection. Fresh IL-2-containing medium replaced half the medium on days 3 and 7. TCRdb keeps only in-frame clones here, not all; method: immunoSEQ multiplex PCR. The sample lists just under 75,000 clones, approximately 75% occurring once. The J gene is TRBJ2-1, the V gene TRBV3-1 (or the pseudogene TRBV3-2), with 8 bases lining up with TRBD2. Sample: CD4+ T cells from PBMCs cultured with HCoV-NL63 spike peptides, taken before COVID-19 vaccination. This clonotype originated in a human donor who received a COVID-19 vaccine. CDR3 protein: CASSQDRGGYNEQFF. DNA of the CDR3: TGTGCCAGCAGCCAAGATCGGGGGGGATACAATGAGCAGTTCTTC.